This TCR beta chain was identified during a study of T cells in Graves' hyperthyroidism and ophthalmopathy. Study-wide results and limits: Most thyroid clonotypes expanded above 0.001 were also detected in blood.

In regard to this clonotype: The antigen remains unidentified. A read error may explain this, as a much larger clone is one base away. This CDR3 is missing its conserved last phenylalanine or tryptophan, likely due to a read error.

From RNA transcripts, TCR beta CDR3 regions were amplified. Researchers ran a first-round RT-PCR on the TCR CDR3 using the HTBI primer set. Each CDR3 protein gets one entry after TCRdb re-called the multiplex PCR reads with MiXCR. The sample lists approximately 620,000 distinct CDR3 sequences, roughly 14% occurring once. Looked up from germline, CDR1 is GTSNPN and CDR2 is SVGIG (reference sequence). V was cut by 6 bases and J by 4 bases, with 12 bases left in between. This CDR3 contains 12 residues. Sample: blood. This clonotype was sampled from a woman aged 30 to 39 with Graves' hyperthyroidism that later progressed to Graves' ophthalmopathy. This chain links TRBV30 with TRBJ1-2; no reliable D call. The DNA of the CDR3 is TGTGCCTGCTACAGCCCTTTCTATGGCTACACCCTC. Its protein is CACYSPFYGYTL.